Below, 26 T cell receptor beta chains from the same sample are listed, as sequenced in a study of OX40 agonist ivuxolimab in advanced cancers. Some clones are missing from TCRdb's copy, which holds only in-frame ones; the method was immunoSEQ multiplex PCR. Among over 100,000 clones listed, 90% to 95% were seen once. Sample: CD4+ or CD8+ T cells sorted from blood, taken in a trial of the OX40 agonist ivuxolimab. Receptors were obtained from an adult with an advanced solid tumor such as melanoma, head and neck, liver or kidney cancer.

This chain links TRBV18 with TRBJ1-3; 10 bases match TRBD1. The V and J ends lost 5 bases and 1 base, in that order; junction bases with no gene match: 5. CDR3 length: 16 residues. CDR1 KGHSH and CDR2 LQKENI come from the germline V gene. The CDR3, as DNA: TGTGCCAGCTCATCTAGACAGGGGGCGTCTGGAAACACCATATATTTT. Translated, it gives CASSSRQGASGNTIYF.

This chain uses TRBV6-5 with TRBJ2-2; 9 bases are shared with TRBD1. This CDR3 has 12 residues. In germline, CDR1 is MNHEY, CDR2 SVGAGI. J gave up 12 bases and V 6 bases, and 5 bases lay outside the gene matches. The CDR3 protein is CASSSDRGKLFF. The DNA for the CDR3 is TGTGCCAGCAGCTCCGACAGGGGGAAGCTGTTTTTT.

The CDR3 reads CASKGFKNTEAFF. DNA for the CDR3: TGTGCCAGCAAAGGATTCAAGAACACTGAAGCTTTCTTT. The chain carries TRBV5-6 and TRBJ1-1; no firm D call. The germline gives CDR1 SGHDT, CDR2 YYEEEE. This CDR3 is built from 13 residues. Deletions cut 6 bases from V and 1 base from J, with 10 bases between.

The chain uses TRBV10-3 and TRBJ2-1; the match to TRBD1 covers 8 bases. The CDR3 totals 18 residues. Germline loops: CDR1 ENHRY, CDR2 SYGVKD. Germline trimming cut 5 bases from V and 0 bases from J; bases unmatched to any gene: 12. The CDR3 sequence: CAISSSDRGSSSYNEQFF. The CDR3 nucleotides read TGTGCCATCAGTTCGTCCGACAGGGGCTCGAGCTCCTACAATGAGCAGTTCTTC.

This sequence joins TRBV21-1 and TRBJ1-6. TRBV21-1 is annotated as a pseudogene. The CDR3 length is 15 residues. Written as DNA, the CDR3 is TGTGCCAGCAGCAAAATCGGCCCGGATAATTCACCCCTCCACTTT. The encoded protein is CASSKIGPDNSPLHF.

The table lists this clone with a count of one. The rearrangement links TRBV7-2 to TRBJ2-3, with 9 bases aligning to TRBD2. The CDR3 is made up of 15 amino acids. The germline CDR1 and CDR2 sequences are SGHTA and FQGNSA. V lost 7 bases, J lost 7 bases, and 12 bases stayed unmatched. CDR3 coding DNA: TGTGCCAGCACCCAGGGCCTAGCGGGGCTAAATACGCAGTATTTT. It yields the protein CASTQGLAGLNTQYF.

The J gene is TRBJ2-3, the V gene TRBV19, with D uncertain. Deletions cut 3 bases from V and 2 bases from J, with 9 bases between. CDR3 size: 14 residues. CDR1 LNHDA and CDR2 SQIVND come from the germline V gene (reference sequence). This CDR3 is CASSIRGYTDTQYF. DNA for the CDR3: TGTGCCAGTAGTATCCGCGGATACACAGATACGCAGTATTTT. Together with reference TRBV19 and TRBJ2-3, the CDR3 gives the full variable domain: DGGITQSPKYLFRKEGQNVTLSCEQNLNHDAMYWYRQDPGQGLRLIYYSQIVNDFQKGDIAEGYSVSREKKESFPLTVTSAQKNPTAFYLCASSIRGYTDTQYFGPGTRLTVL.

CDR3 residues: CASSHEAADYGYTF. The CDR3 nucleotides are TGCGCCAGCAGCCATGAGGCAGCGGACTATGGCTACACCTTC. The V and J genes are TRBV4-3 and TRBJ1-2; D not certain. V was pared by 3 bases and J by 3 bases, with 11 bases between. Per germline, CDR1 LGHNA and CDR2 YSLEER. The CDR3 spans 14 residues.

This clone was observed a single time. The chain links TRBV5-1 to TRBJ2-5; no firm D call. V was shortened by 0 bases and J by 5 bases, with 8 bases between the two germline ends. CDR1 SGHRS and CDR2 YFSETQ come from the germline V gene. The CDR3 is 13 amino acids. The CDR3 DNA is TGCGCCAGCAGCTTGGCGGCTTTCGAGACCCAGTACTTC. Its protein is CASSLAAFETQYF.

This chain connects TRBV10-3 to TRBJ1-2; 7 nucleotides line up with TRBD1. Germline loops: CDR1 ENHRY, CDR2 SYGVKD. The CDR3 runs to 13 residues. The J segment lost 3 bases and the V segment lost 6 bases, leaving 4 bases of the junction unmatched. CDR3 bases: TGTGCCATCAGGACAGGGATGGACTATGGCTACACCTTC. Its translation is CAIRTGMDYGYTF.

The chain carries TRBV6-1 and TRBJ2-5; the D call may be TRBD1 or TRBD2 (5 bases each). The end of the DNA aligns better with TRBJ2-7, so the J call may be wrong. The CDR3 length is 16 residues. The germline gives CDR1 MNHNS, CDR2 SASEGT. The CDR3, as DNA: TGTGCCAGCAGTGAAGTTTTTGGGACGGCGGGCTACGAGCAGTACTTC. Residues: CASSEVFGTAGYEQYF.

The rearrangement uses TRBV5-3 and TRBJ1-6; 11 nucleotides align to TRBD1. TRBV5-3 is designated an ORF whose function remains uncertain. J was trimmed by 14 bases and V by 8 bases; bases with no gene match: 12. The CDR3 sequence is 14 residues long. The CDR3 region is CASSPGQGELALHF. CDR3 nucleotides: TGTGCCAGCAGCCCGGGACAGGGGGAATTGGCCCTCCACTTT.

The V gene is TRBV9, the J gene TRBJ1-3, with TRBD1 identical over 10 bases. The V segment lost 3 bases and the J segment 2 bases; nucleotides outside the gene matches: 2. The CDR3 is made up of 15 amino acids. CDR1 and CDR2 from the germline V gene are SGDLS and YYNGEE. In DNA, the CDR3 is TGTGCCAGCAGCGCCGGGACAGGGGCTGGAAACACCATATATTTT. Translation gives CASSAGTGAGNTIYF.

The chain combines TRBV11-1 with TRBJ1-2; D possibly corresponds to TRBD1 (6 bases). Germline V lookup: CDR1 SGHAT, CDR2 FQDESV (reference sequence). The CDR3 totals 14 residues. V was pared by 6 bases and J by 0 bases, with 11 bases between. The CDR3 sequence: CASRKDRANYGYTF. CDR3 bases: TGTGCCAGCAGAAAGGACAGAGCTAACTATGGCTACACCTTC.

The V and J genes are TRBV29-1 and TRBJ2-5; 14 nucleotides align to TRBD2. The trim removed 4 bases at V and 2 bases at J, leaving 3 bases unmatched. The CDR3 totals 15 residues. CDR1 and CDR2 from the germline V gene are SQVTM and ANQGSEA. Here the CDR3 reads CSVGTSGGTQETQYF. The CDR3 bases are TGCAGCGTTGGGACTAGCGGGGGGACTCAAGAGACCCAGTACTTC.

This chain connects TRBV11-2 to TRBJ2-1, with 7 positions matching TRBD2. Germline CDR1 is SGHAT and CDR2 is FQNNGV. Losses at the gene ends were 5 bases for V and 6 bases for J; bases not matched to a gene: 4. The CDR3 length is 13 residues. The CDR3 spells CASSPGGGNEQFF. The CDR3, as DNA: TGTGCCAGCAGCCCTGGGGGGGGCAATGAGCAGTTCTTC.

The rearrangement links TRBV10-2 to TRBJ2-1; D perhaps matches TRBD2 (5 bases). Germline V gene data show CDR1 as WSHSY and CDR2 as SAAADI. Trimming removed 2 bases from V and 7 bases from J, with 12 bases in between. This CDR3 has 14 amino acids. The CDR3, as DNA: TGCGCCAGCAGTGAGAGAGGGAGCATGAATGAGCAGTTCTTC. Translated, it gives CASSERGSMNEQFF.

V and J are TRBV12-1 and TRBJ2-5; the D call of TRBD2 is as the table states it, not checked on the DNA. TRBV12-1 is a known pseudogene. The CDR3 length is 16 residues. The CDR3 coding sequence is TGTGCCAGCAGCTCCCCGACTAGCGGGAGTCGAGAGACCCAGTACTTC. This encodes CASSSPTSGSRETQYF.

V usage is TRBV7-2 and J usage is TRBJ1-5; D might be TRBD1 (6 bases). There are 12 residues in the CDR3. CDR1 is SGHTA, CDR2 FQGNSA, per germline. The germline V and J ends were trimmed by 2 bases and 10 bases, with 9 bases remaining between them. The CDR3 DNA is TGTGCCAGCAGCTTACAGGGGACTCCCCAGCATTTT. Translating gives CASSLQGTPQHF.

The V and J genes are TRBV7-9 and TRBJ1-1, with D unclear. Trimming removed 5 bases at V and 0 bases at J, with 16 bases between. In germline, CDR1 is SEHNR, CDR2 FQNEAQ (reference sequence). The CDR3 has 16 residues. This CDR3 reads CASSPTFGLLNTEAFF. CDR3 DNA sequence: TGTGCCAGCAGCCCTACCTTCGGGCTATTGAACACTGAAGCTTTCTTT. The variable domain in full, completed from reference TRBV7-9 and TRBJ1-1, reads DTGVSQNPRHKITKRGQNVTFRCDPISEHNRLYWYRQTLGQGPEFLTYFQNEAQLEKSRLLSDRFSAERPKGSFSTLEIQRTEQGDSAMYLCASSPTFGLLNTEAFFGQGTRLTVV.

In nucleotides, the CDR3 is TGTGCCAGGGGGACAGGGGAGAGTTGTCCCACAGATACGCAGTATTTT. Protein sequence: CARGTGESCPTDTQYF. The chain is built from TRBV19 and TRBJ2-3, with TRBD1 matching 10 bases. The CDR3 has 16 residues. From germline, CDR1 is LNHDA and CDR2 SQIVND (reference sequence). The V and J ends lost 9 bases and 2 bases, in that order; junction bases with no gene match: 11.

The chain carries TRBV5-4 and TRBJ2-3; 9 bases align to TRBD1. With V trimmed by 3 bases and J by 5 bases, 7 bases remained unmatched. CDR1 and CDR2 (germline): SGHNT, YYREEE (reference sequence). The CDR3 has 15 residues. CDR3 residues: CASSSGTGSRDTQYF. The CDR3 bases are TGTGCCAGCAGCTCCGGGACAGGGTCACGAGATACGCAGTATTTT.

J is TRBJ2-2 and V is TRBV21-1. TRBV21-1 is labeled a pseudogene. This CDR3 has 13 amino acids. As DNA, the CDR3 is TGTGCCAGCAGCAAAGGAGGGGGGAGGGAGCTGTTTTTT. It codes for CASSKGGGRELFF.

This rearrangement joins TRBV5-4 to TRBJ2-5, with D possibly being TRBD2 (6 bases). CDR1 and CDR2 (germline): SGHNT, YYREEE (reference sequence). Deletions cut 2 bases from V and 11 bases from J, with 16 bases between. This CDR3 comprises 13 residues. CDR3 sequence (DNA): TGTGCCAGCAGCTTAGGGGATTGGAGGGAGCAGTACTTC. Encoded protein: CASSLGDWREQYF.

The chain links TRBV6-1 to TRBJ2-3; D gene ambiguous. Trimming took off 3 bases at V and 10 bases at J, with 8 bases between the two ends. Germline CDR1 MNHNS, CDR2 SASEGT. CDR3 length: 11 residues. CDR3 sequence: CASSEPAPQYF. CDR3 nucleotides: TGTGCCAGCAGTGAGCCAGCACCGCAGTATTTT.

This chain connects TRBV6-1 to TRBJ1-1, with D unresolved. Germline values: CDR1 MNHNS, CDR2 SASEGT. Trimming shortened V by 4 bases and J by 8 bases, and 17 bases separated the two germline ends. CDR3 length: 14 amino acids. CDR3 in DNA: TGTGCCAGCAGTGGCGGCTGGTACGACTACGAAGCTTTCTTT. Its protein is CASSGGWYDYEAFF.